The 21 T cell receptor beta chains below were found in one sample sequenced in a study of technical replicates of blood from several donors. Profiled with immunoSEQ multiplex PCR; TCRdb holds only in-frame clones, not every one. The table lists about 75,000 clones, approximately 90% of them singletons. The sample taken for sequencing was T cells isolated from PBMCs. Source of these receptors: a human donor in good health.

This clone was detected a few times. This chain connects TRBV2 to TRBJ2-7, with 8 bases that match TRBD1. The CDR3 covers 13 residues. The J segment lost 2 bases and the V segment lost 8 bases, leaving 5 bases of the junction unmatched. CDR1 is SNHLY, CDR2 FYNNEI, per germline. CDR3 nucleotide sequence: TGTGCCAGCGGGGGGACAGGAGCCTACGAGCAGTACTTC. Translating gives CASGGTGAYEQYF.

This chain connects TRBV6-5 to TRBJ2-7, with 10 bases aligning to TRBD2. Germline values: CDR1 MNHEY, CDR2 SVGAGI. Trimming removed 2 bases from V and 3 bases from J; junction bases left unmatched: 4. The CDR3 sequence is 15 residues long. As DNA, the CDR3 is TGTGCCAGCAGTTACCGGAGCGGGAGGGGCTACGAGCAGTACTTC. This codes for CASSYRSGRGYEQYF.

The rearrangement joins TRBV2 to TRBJ1-1, with a possible D match to TRBD1 (6 bases). The germline gives CDR1 SNHLY, CDR2 FYNNEI. V was pared by 1 base and J by 5 bases, with 17 bases between. The CDR3 sequence is 16 residues long. The CDR3 nucleotides are TGTGCCAGCAGTGAAGACTTAGGGACACAGGAGACTGAAGCTTTCTTT. As protein: CASSEDLGTQETEAFF. Filled out from reference TRBV2 and TRBJ1-1, the complete variable domain reads EPEVTQTPSHQVTQMGQEVILRCVPISNHLYFYWYRQILGQKVEFLVSFYNNEISEKSEIFDDQFSVERPDGSNFTLKIRSTKLEDSAMYFCASSEDLGTQETEAFFGQGTRLTVV.

The chain links TRBV4-1 to TRBJ1-5; TRBD1 is a possible D gene (6 bases). The CDR3 runs to 14 residues. Between the trimmed V and J ends, which lost 3 bases and 3 bases, there was a span of 9 bases. Per germline, CDR1 MGHRA and CDR2 YSYEKL. The CDR3 coding sequence is TGCGCCAGCAGCCAGGACAGTAACAATCAGCCCCAGCATTTT. It yields the protein CASSQDSNNQPQHF.

The chain links TRBV4-1 to TRBJ2-7; 8 bases line up with TRBD2. The germline gives CDR1 MGHRA, CDR2 YSYEKL. This CDR3 spans 17 amino acids. After removal of 3 bases from V and 1 base from J, the junction contained 11 bases not matched to a gene. CDR3 residues: CASSHHNEAGASYEQYF. DNA for the CDR3: TGCGCCAGCAGCCACCATAATGAAGCGGGAGCATCCTACGAGCAGTACTTC.

This clone showed up just once. This chain connects TRBV19 to TRBJ2-3, with 7 positions matching TRBD2. Germline values: CDR1 LNHDA, CDR2 SQIVND (reference sequence). This CDR3 has 14 amino acids. Trimming at V came to 5 bases and at J to 3 bases, leaving 5 bases not matched to a gene. CDR3 DNA: TGTGCCAGTAGTCCTGGACTAGGAACAGATACGCAGTATTTT. Translation gives CASSPGLGTDTQYF.

The chain uses TRBV7-2 and TRBJ2-2, with TRBD1 matching 12 bases. Trimming cost V 2 bases and J 7 bases; bases outside gene matches: 8. Germline CDR1 SGHTA, CDR2 FQGNSA. This CDR3 has 17 residues. The CDR3 reads CASSLRGGQGALGELFF. The CDR3 nucleotides read TGTGCCAGCAGCTTAAGGGGGGGACAGGGGGCCCTCGGGGAGCTGTTTTTT.

The chain uses TRBV5-4 and TRBJ1-2; D is possibly TRBD1 (6 bases). This CDR3 has 14 amino acids. Trimming stripped 3 bases from V and 8 bases from J, with 17 bases between. Germline V CDR1 and CDR2: SGHNT, YYREEE (reference sequence). The CDR3 coding sequence is TGTGCCAGCAGCTCTAACCAGGGGTTGGGGGGCTACACCTTC. It yields the protein CASSSNQGLGGYTF.

V and J are TRBV15 and TRBJ2-3; maybe TRBD1 (5 bases). V was pared by 4 bases and J by 4 bases, with 15 bases between. The germline CDR1 and CDR2 sequences are LNHNV and YYDKDF (reference sequence). The CDR3 contains 15 residues. The DNA of the CDR3 is TGTGCCACCAGCAATTCGGACATCCGGCCAGATACGCAGTATTTT. Its translation: CATSNSDIRPDTQYF.

This clone was detected only a few times. This chain uses TRBV19 with TRBJ2-7; 11 bases line up with TRBD2. Germline V CDR1 and CDR2: LNHDA, SQIVND (reference sequence). V shed 5 bases, J shed 4 bases, and the junction held 7 bases outside the gene matches. The length of the CDR3 is 15 residues. Written as DNA, the CDR3 is TGTGCCAGTAGTCCTAGACTAGCGGGGTATTACGAGCAGTACTTC. Protein: CASSPRLAGYYEQYF.

J is TRBJ1-2 and V is TRBV5-1, with D maybe TRBD1 (5 bases). The germline V and J ends were trimmed by 5 bases and 0 bases, with 23 bases remaining between them. Germline V lookup: CDR1 SGHRS, CDR2 YFSETQ. This CDR3 has 18 residues. In nucleotides, the CDR3 is TGCGCCAGCAGGAGGAGGGGTGGGGCGACTCCTTCTAACTATGGCTACACCTTC. Translated: CASRRRGGATPSNYGYTF.

The chain has TRBV4-2 and TRBJ2-3; TRBD2 agrees at 12 bases. Trimming took 1 base from V and 0 from J; bases not matched to a gene: 5. The germline gives CDR1 LGHNA, CDR2 YNFKEQ. This CDR3 contains 18 residues. DNA of the CDR3: TGTGCCAGCAGCCAAGGACTAGCGGGAGTGGAGAGCACAGATACGCAGTATTTT. This encodes CASSQGLAGVESTDTQYF.

This chain uses TRBV27 with TRBJ1-2, with D uncertain. From germline, CDR1 is MNHEY and CDR2 SMNVEV (reference sequence). V was trimmed by 8 bases and J by 5 bases, leaving 12 bases between them. The CDR3 runs 12 residues. The CDR3 coding sequence is TGTGCCAGCGGGCTTACGGGGTATGGCTACACCTTC. The encoded protein is CASGLTGYGYTF.

The CDR3 nucleotides are TGCGCCAGCAGCCAATCCGGATTGGACAGGGGGCTTCAGCTAGCTAACTATGGCTACACCTTC. Its protein is CASSQSGLDRGLQLANYGYTF. The chain carries TRBV4-1 and TRBJ1-2, with TRBD1 matching 11 bases. The CDR3 loop spans 21 amino acids. Germline V gene sequence: CDR1 MGHRA, CDR2 YSYEKL. V was pared by 2 bases and J by 0 bases, with 17 bases of the junction left unmatched.

The chain links TRBV29-1 to TRBJ1-3; D uncertain. Deletions cut 3 bases from V and 2 bases from J, with 8 bases between. Germline CDR1 SQVTM, CDR2 ANQGSEA. The CDR3 is 13 residues long. For the CDR3, the DNA is TGCAGCGTTGAGTATTCTACTGGAAACACCATATATTTT. This sequence encodes CSVEYSTGNTIYF.

V gene TRBV5-4 combines with J gene TRBJ2-7; TRBD2 agrees at 10 bases. The CDR3 totals 14 residues. With 6 bases clipped from V and 5 bases from J, the junction kept 8 bases outside the gene matches. Looked up from germline, CDR1 is SGHNT and CDR2 is YYREEE (reference sequence). The CDR3 sequence is CASTLAGALDEQYF. The DNA for the CDR3 is TGTGCCAGCACCCTAGCGGGAGCACTTGACGAGCAGTACTTC.

The V and J genes are TRBV9 and TRBJ2-7; TRBD2 matches at 7 bases. Trimming removed 3 bases from V and 2 bases from J; junction bases left unmatched: 8. The CDR3 runs to 15 residues. Germline CDR1 is SGDLS and CDR2 is YYNGEE. The CDR3 reads CASSAGDYSTYEQYF. CDR3 bases: TGTGCCAGCAGCGCTGGGGACTATTCTACCTACGAGCAGTACTTC.

The genes are TRBV7-8 and TRBJ2-7, with D possibly being TRBD2 (6 bases). V was clipped by 1 base and J by 4 bases, with 11 bases between them. The CDR3 covers 14 residues. Germline V gene sequence: CDR1 SGHVS, CDR2 FQNEAQ. The CDR3 nucleotides read TGTGCCAGCAGCTTAGGCGTGGGGGGATACGAGCAGTACTTC. The encoded protein is CASSLGVGGYEQYF.

The rearrangement joins TRBV7-8 to TRBJ1-5; unclear D gene. The length of the CDR3 is 13 residues. The V and J ends lost 1 base and 7 bases respectively, with 8 bases between them. Per the germline V gene, CDR1 is SGHVS and CDR2 is FQNEAQ. This chain's CDR3 is CASSLGPGQPQHF. DNA for the CDR3: TGTGCCAGCAGCTTAGGCCCGGGGCAGCCCCAGCATTTT.

This sequence joins TRBV5-6 and TRBJ2-1; 8 positions match TRBD1. Germline CDR1 SGHDT, CDR2 YYEEEE. This CDR3 has 15 residues. J was trimmed by 5 bases and V by 4 bases; bases with no gene match: 8. The DNA for the CDR3 is TGTGCCAGCAGCAGAACAGGGGGGACTGACAATGAGCAGTTCTTC. It translates to CASSRTGGTDNEQFF.

V is TRBV14 and J is TRBJ2-1, with 9 bases aligning to TRBD1. The CDR3 is made up of 16 amino acids. J was trimmed by 7 bases and V by 0 bases; bases with no gene match: 7. The germline gives CDR1 SGHDN, CDR2 FVKESK. The CDR3 loop is CASSQEIGTGINEQFF. The CDR3 DNA follows: TGTGCCAGCAGCCAAGAGATCGGGACAGGGATTAATGAGCAGTTCTTC.